The clone carrying this TCR beta chain has just a few counts. The sample originates from a study of cytomegalovirus exposure and HLA in healthy donors. PCR employed 60 Vbeta and 13 Jbeta primers. Assay used: immunoSEQ multiplex PCR; TCRdb lists only in-frame clones, some missing. The table shows about 200,000 clones, with roughly 85% occurring only once. Sample: PBMCs. The TCR comes from a woman in her forties or fifties in good health and CMV-seronegative.

This CDR3 reads CASRGAPSSYEQYF. The CDR3 DNA sequence: TGTGCCAGCAGGGGGGCGCCGAGCTCCTACGAGCAGTACTTC. The chain recombines TRBV27 with TRBJ2-7; D perhaps matches TRBD1 (6 bases). The V gene lost 6 bases and the J gene lost 0 bases, with 12 bases spanning the gap. CDR1 is MNHEY and CDR2 is SMNVEV in the germline V gene (reference sequence). The CDR3 covers 14 residues.